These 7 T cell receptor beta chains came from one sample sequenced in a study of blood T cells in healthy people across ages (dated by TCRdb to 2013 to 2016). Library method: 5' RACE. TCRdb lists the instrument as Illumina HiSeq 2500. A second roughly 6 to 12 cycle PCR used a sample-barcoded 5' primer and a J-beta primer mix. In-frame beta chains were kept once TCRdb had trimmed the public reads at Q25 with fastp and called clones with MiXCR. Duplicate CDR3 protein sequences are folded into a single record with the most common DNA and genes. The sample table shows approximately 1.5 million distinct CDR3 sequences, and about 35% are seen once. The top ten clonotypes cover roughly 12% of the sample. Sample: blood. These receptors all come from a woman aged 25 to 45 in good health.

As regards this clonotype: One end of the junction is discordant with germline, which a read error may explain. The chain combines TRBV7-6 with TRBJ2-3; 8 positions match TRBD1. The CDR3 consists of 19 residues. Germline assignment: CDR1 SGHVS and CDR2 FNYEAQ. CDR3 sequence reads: CASSFTAQGGSGGTDTRYF. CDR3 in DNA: TGTGCCAGCAGCTTCACGGCACAGGGGGGTAGCGGAGGCACAGATACGCGGTATTTT.

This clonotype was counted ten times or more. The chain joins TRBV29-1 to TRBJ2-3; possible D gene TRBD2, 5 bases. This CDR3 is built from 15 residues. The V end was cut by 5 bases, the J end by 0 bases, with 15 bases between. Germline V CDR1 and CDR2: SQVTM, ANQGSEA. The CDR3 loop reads CSVSTTSGSTDTQYF. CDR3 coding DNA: TGCAGCGTTTCGACCACGAGCGGCAGCACAGATACGCAGTATTTT.

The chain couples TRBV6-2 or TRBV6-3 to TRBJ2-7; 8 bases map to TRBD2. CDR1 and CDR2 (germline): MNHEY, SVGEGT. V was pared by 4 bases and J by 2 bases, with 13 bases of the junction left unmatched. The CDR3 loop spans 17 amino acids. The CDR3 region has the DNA TGTGCCAGCAGTTCCCTACTAGCGGAACTTTTTCCCTACGAGCAGTACTTC. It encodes CASSSLLAELFPYEQYF.

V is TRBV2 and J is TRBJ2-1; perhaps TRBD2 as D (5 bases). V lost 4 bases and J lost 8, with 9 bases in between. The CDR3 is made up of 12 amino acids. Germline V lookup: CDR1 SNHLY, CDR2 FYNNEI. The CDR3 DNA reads TGTGCCAGCAGTGTTGACTATTATGAGCAGTTCTTC. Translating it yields CASSVDYYEQFF.

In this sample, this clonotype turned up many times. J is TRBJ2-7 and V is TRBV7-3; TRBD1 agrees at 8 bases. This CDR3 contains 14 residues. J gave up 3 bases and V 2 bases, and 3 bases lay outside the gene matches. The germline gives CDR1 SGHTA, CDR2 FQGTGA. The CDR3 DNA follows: TGTGCCAGCAGCTTACATGGACAGGGCTACGAGCAGTACTTC. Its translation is CASSLHGQGYEQYF.

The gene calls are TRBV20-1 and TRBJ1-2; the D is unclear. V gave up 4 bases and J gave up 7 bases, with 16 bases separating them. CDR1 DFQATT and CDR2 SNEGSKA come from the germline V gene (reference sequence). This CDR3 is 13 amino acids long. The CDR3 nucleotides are TGCAGTGCTACCACCGGCTCCCCGCCTGGCTACACCTTC. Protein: CSATTGSPPGYTF.

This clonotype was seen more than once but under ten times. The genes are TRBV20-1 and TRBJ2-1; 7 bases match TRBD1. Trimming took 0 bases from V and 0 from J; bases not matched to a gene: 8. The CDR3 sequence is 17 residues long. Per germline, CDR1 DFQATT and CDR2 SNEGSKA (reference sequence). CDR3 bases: TGCAGTGCTAGAGATAGCTCGACAGGGAGCTCCTACAATGAGCAGTTCTTC. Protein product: CSARDSSTGSSYNEQFF.